A selection of T cell receptor beta chains follows, all from one sample in a study of cytomegalovirus exposure and HLA in healthy donors. Only in-frame clones appear in the TCRdb table, and some are missing; sequencing was by immunoSEQ multiplex PCR. The table has tens of thousands of clones, around 75% seen once. Material: PBMCs. The source is a man aged 50 or older in good health and CMV-seropositive. The CDR3 runs from the conserved cysteine through the conserved F or W. D genes are given only for firm matches. Clone size is not always given. Where it is, it says once, few, many or a class for expanded clones.

abundance	j_gene	v_gene	d_gene	CDR3aa	CDR3nt
.	TRBJ1-2	TRBV6-1	.	CASSPAATGGYTF	TGTGCCAGCAGCCCCGCGGCTACGGGTGGCTACACCTTC
.	TRBJ2-7	TRBV5-6	.	CASSGGGYEQYF	TGTGCCAGCAGTGGTGGGGGCTACGAGCAGTACTTC
many	TRBJ2-5	TRBV5-8	TRBD1	CASSYRQGGETQYF	TGTGCCAGCAGTTATCGACAGGGTGGCGAGACCCAGTACTTC
.	TRBJ1-1	TRBV11-3	.	CASSVMGGWDTEAFF	TGTGCCAGCAGCGTAATGGGGGGGTGGGACACTGAAGCTTTCTTT
.	TRBJ1-3	TRBV30	TRBD1	CAWRPTGSAGNTIYF	TGTGCCTGGAGACCGACAGGGTCTGCTGGAAACACCATATATTTT
.	TRBJ1-1	TRBV7-2	.	CASSFDRTTEAFF	TGTGCCAGCAGCTTCGACAGGACCACTGAAGCTTTCTTT
few	TRBJ2-1	TRBV9	.	CASSVVAGENNEQFF	TGTGCCAGCAGCGTAGTGGCGGGCGAAAACAATGAGCAGTTCTTC
once	TRBJ2-7	TRBV7-2	.	CASSFERASYEQYF	TGTGCCAGCAGCTTTGAGCGGGCCTCCTACGAGCAGTACTTC
.	TRBJ1-5	TRBV9	.	CASSVSGNSNQPQHF	TGTGCCAGCAGCGTGTCGGGGAATAGCAATCAGCCCCAGCATTTT
.	TRBJ1-5	TRBV18	.	CASSLVGADQPQHF	TGTGCCAGCTCCTTAGTAGGGGCAGATCAGCCCCAGCATTTT
.	TRBJ1-2	TRBV30	.	CAWSPGVIYGYSF	TGTGCCTGGAGTCCAGGGGTTATCTATGGCTACTCCTTC
.	TRBJ2-1	TRBV7-9	.	CASSRPGNEQFF	TGTGCCAGCAGCCGTCCCGGGAATGAGCAGTTCTTC
.	TRBJ1-2	TRBV25-1	.	CASSESGTRGSYTF	TGTGCCAGCAGTGAATCCGGGACAAGGGGTTCCTACACCTTC
.	TRBJ2-7	TRBV4-1	.	CASSQTGASGIEQYF	TGCGCCAGCAGCCAAACGGGGGCTAGCGGCATCGAGCAGTACTTC
.	TRBJ2-1	TRBV28	.	CASSLGGGPRREQFF	TGTGCCAGCAGTTTAGGGGGAGGACCTCGTAGGGAGCAGTTCTTC
once	TRBJ2-3	TRBV27	TRBD2	CASSLRGLAGTDTQYF	TGTGCCAGCAGTTTAAGGGGACTAGCGGGCACAGATACGCAGTATTTT
.	TRBJ2-1	TRBV30	.	CAWSFGTRPYNEQFF	TGTGCCTGGAGTTTTGGGACTCGACCTTACAATGAGCAGTTCTTC
.	TRBJ1-2	TRBV28	.	CASSLTQVIYGYTF	TGTGCCAGCAGTTTAACACAGGTTATCTATGGCTACACCTTC
.	TRBJ2-5	TRBV30	.	CAWSVRSGQETQYF	TGTGCCTGGAGTGTTCGAAGCGGCCAAGAGACCCAGTACTTC
.	TRBJ2-2	TRBV27	.	CASKILGVGELFF	TGTGCCAGCAAAATACTAGGAGTCGGGGAGCTGTTTTTT
.	TRBJ2-1	TRBV27	TRBD2	CASSELAGGLRSYNEQFF	TGTGCCAGCAGTGAACTAGCGGGAGGGCTTCGGTCCTACAATGAGCAGTTCTTC
.	TRBJ2-3	TRBV5-5	.	CASSLGGRLADTQYF	TGTGCCAGCAGCTTGGGGGGGCGTCTAGCAGATACGCAGTATTTT
once	TRBJ2-5	TRBV30	.	CAWYRNPQGKETQYF	TGTGCCTGGTACCGAAACCCTCAGGGGAAAGAGACCCAGTACTTC
few	TRBJ2-7	TRBV7-2	.	CASSSAPYTGEQYF	TGTGCCAGCAGCTCCGCCCCATATACGGGCGAGCAGTACTTC
.	TRBJ2-1	TRBV27	.	CASSQLGDEQFF	TGTGCCAGCAGTCAATTGGGCGATGAGCAGTTCTTC
.	TRBJ2-7	TRBV19	.	CASSMSLRLARIYEQYF	TGTGCCAGTAGTATGTCCTTACGGCTGGCGAGGATCTACGAGCAGTACTTC
.	TRBJ2-7	TRBV12-2	.	CASRLDGADRGIHEQYF	TGTGCAAGTCGCTTAGATGGGGCCGACAGGGGAATCCACGAGCAGTACTTC
.	TRBJ1-2	TRBV5-1	TRBD1	CASSSAGTGYGYTF	TGCGCCAGCAGCTCGGCCGGGACAGGGTATGGCTACACCTTC
.	TRBJ1-4	TRBV19	TRBD1	CASRRKGGGTNEKLFF	TGTGCCAGTAGGCGGAAAGGGGGCGGAACTAATGAAAAACTGTTTTTT
.	TRBJ2-3	TRBV2	.	CASSEPAEAGSTDTQYF	TGTGCCAGCAGTGAACCAGCGGAGGCGGGGAGCACAGATACGCAGTATTTT
.	TRBJ2-5	TRBV5-1	.	CASTVGGAPQETQYF	TGCGCCAGCACAGTAGGCGGAGCTCCTCAAGAGACCCAGTACTTC
.	TRBJ1-6	TRBV18	TRBD1	CASSPEGQNYNSPLHF	TGTGCCAGCTCACCGGAGGGACAGAACTATAATTCACCCCTCCACTTT
few	TRBJ2-5	TRBV7-8	.	CASSLLARQETQYF	TGTGCCAGCAGCTTACTAGCGAGGCAAGAGACCCAGTACTTC
.	TRBJ2-7	TRBV11-2	.	CASKFGGGGDSYEQYF	TGTGCCAGCAAATTCGGGGGAGGGGGGGACTCCTACGAGCAGTACTTC
once	TRBJ2-7	TRBV18	.	CASSPGQHYEQYF	TGTGCCAGCTCACCGGGACAACATTACGAGCAGTACTTC
.	TRBJ2-7	TRBV7-3	TRBD2	CASSLSRTSGSYEQYF	TGTGCCAGCAGCTTAAGTCGGACTAGCGGGAGCTACGAGCAGTACTTC